The 18 T cell receptor beta chains listed next were all sequenced from one sample in a study of T cells after yellow fever vaccination. MiXCR, run by TCRdb on the 5' RACE reads, gives a single entry per CDR3 protein. The data hold some 350,000 distinct CDR3 sequences, with about 9.5% observed a single time. The sequencing used PBMCs, collected on the day of the first yellow fever vaccination. The receptors come from a man between 18 and 35 years old who received the YFV17D yellow fever vaccine.

This clonotype was detected ten times or more. This chain uses TRBV5-6 with TRBJ1-2, with TRBD1 matching over 8 bases. There are 14 residues in the CDR3. V gave up 0 bases and J gave up 5 bases; unmatched junction bases: 3. Germline V gives CDR1 SGHDT, CDR2 YYEEEE. This chain's CDR3 is CASSLAQGVYGYTF. The CDR3 nucleotides are TGTGCCAGCAGCTTGGCACAGGGGGTTTATGGCTACACCTTC.

The sample holds a few counts of this clonotype. V and J are TRBV5-6 and TRBJ2-7, with TRBD1 as a possible D gene (8 bases). Germline CDR1 reads SGHDT; CDR2 reads YYEEEE. Trimming shortened V by 4 bases and J by 8 bases, and 22 bases separated the two germline ends. There are 15 residues in the CDR3. The DNA for the CDR3 is TGTGCCAGCAGCACAGGGGGGGAACAGGGTCCGAAGCAGTACTTC. Its protein is CASSTGGEQGPKQYF.

This rearrangement joins TRBV20-1 to TRBJ1-2; D unclear. The CDR3 loop spans 12 amino acids. Per germline, CDR1 DFQATT and CDR2 SNEGSKA (reference sequence). Trimming took 2 bases from V and 4 from J, leaving 8 bases between them. The DNA of the CDR3 is TGCAGTGCTAGAATCCTAAGCTATGGCTACACCTTC. Its protein is CSARILSYGYTF.

The chain has TRBV7-2 and TRBJ1-6; no definite D call. In germline, CDR1 is SGHTA, CDR2 FQGNSA. Deletions cut 1 base from V and 9 bases from J, with 7 bases between. The CDR3 is made up of 13 amino acids. The CDR3 nucleotides read TGTGCCAGCAGCTTAGATACAGTTTCACCCCTCCACTTT. It codes for CASSLDTVSPLHF.

Many counts were recorded for this clonotype. The chain is built from TRBV12-3 or TRBV12-4 and TRBJ2-3; no reliable D call. Trimming pared 6 bases from V and 0 bases from J, leaving 7 bases between. The CDR3 extends over 13 amino acids. The CDR3: CASSHGSTDTQYF. CDR3 DNA sequence: TGTGCCAGCAGCCACGGTAGCACAGATACGCAGTATTTT.

About this clonotype itself: A much larger clone is a single base away; this may be a read error. This sequence joins TRBV2 and TRBJ1-2; no clear D gene. Germline CDR1 SNHLY, CDR2 FYNNEI. Between the trimmed V and J ends, which lost 4 bases and 0 bases, there was a span of 6 bases. The CDR3 length is 13 residues. CDR3 sequence reads: CASSGRTNYGYTF. Written as DNA, the CDR3 is TGTGCCAGCAGTGGACGGACTAACTATGGCTACACCTTC.

There are a few counts of this clonotype. This sequence joins TRBV5-1 and TRBJ2-5; D is unclear. Looked up from germline, CDR1 is SGHRS and CDR2 is YFSETQ. With 0 bases removed from V and 3 bases from J, the gap between germline ends came to 6 bases. The CDR3 is 13 amino acids. The CDR3 nucleotides read TGCGCCAGCAGCTTGGAATCAGAAGAGACCCAGTACTTC. Translating it yields CASSLESEETQYF. Variable domain in full (rest from reference TRBV5-1 and TRBJ2-5): KAGVTQTPRYLIKTRGQQVTLSCSPISGHRSVSWYQQTPGQGLQFLFEYFSETQRNKGNFPGRFSGRQFSNSRSEMNVSTLELGDSALYLCASSLESEETQYFGPGTRLLVL.

This clonotype showed up many times. This chain links TRBV11-2 with TRBJ2-5, with D possibly TRBD2 on 7 matching bases. The CDR3 is 17 amino acids. CDR1 is SGHAT, CDR2 FQNNGV, per germline. The ends were cut back, 5 bases at V and 5 bases at J, with 24 bases in the middle. The chain's CDR3 is CASSRRGGRGGLETQYF. CDR3 bases: TGTGCCAGCAGCCGACGAGGTGGCAGGGGAGGGTTGGAGACCCAGTACTTC.

The rearrangement joins TRBV4-1 to TRBJ1-5; the match to TRBD1 covers 8 bases. This CDR3 is built from 14 residues. Germline lookup yields CDR1 MGHRA and CDR2 YSYEKL. V gave up 1 base and J gave up 5 bases; unmatched junction bases: 1. DNA for the CDR3: TGCGCCAGCAGCCAAGGGACAGGGCATCAGCCCCAGCATTTT. This sequence encodes CASSQGTGHQPQHF.

This clonotype was detected only a few times. V gene TRBV20-1 combines with J gene TRBJ2-5, with D hard to call. This CDR3 region has 14 residues. Trimming took off 1 base at V and 4 bases at J, with 13 bases between the two ends. Per germline, CDR1 DFQATT and CDR2 SNEGSKA (reference sequence). CDR3 coding DNA: TGCAGTGCTAGAGTACTCCCCCCCGGAGAGACCCAGTACTTC. Translation gives CSARVLPPGETQYF.

The V and J genes are TRBV6-2 or TRBV6-3 and TRBJ2-3; a weak D match, TRBD1 (6 bases). The CDR3 covers 16 residues. The germline V gene encodes CDR1 MNHEY and CDR2 SVGEGT. Deletions cut 6 bases from V and 5 bases from J, with 21 bases between. The CDR3 spells CASSRRDIGREDTQYF. For the CDR3, the DNA is TGTGCCAGCAGCCGACGGGACATCGGTCGGGAAGATACGCAGTATTTT.

Many counts were recorded for this clonotype. This chain links TRBV6-5 with TRBJ1-1; no reliable D call. Germline-derived CDR1 and CDR2 are MNHEY and SVGAGI. The CDR3 loop spans 15 amino acids. V was pared by 0 bases and J by 0 bases, with 8 bases between. The CDR3 region is CASSYSSGMNTEAFF. In nucleotides, the CDR3 is TGTGCCAGCAGTTACTCCTCAGGCATGAACACTGAAGCTTTCTTT.

This clonotype has only a few counts. V is TRBV15 and J is TRBJ2-3; no clear D. The CDR3 is made up of 15 amino acids. Between the trimmed V and J ends, which lost 0 bases and 3 bases, there was a span of 10 bases. Germline CDR1 LNHNV, CDR2 YYDKDF (reference sequence). In nucleotides, the CDR3 is TGTGCCACCAGCAGAGATTTGGGGATAACAGATACGCAGTATTTT. It codes for CATSRDLGITDTQYF.

V is TRBV7-9 and J is TRBJ1-4; 9 nucleotides align to TRBD1. Per germline, CDR1 SEHNR and CDR2 FQNEAQ (reference sequence). Trimming removed 1 base from V and 8 bases from J; junction bases left unmatched: 8. The CDR3 extends over 16 amino acids. The CDR3 region has the DNA TGTGCCAGCAGCTTAGGGGACAGGGCGGTATGGGAAAAACTGTTTTTT. It yields the protein CASSLGDRAVWEKLFF.

This rearrangement joins TRBV5-1 to TRBJ1-1; D call uncertain. The ends were cut back, 2 bases at V and 1 base at J, with 9 bases in the middle. The germline V gene has CDR1 SGHRS and CDR2 YFSETQ. This CDR3 is 14 amino acids long. As DNA, the CDR3 is TGCGCCAGCAGCTTTAATGGGGAGAACACTGAAGCTTTCTTT. Its translation is CASSFNGENTEAFF.

This clonotype was recorded a few times. V gene TRBV20-1 combines with J gene TRBJ2-3; 8 positions agree with TRBD2. The CDR3 consists of 15 residues. Germline values: CDR1 DFQATT, CDR2 SNEGSKA (reference sequence). The V and J ends lost 1 base and 2 bases, in that order; junction bases with no gene match: 5. This CDR3 is CSARAPSGHTDTQYF. The CDR3 nucleotides are TGCAGTGCTAGAGCCCCTAGCGGGCACACAGATACGCAGTATTTT.

This clonotype was found many times. This chain links TRBV5-1 with TRBJ2-1; 7 bases align to TRBD1. The CDR3 runs to 16 residues. The ends lost 3 bases at V and 2 bases at J; junction bases unmatched: 8. Germline V gene sequence: CDR1 SGHRS, CDR2 YFSETQ. The CDR3 bases are TGCGCCAGCAGCTCGCAGGGGGTTAGTACCTACAATGAGCAGTTCTTC. This gives the protein CASSSQGVSTYNEQFF.

The chain couples TRBV20-1 to TRBJ2-4; TRBD2 is a possible D gene (6 bases). The CDR3 totals 12 residues. CDR1 DFQATT and CDR2 SNEGSKA come from the germline V gene (reference sequence). V lost 6 bases to trimming and J lost 9 bases, with 15 bases between them. CDR3 nucleotide sequence: TGCAGTGCAGTCTTGGGGGGTGGCATTCAGTACTTC. This codes for CSAVLGGGIQYF.